This T cell receptor beta chain was recovered during a study of blood T cells in healthy people across ages. Study-wide results and caveats: The percentage of naive T cells correlated strongly with TCR beta diversity. Diversity was higher, and naive CD4+ cells more numerous, in long-lived donors than in aged donors.

Each sample yielded at least 6.5 million isolated PBMCs. Per sample, extraction of total RNA gave at least 5.5 micrograms in every case. This clonotype showed up just once. The antigen remains undetermined. A sample-barcoded 5' primer and a J-beta primer mix were used in a second PCR of about 7 to 12 cycles. TCRdb fed the 5' RACE reads into MiXCR, producing one record per CDR3 protein. This sample has about 2 million distinct CDR3 sequences, with approximately 50% found just once. CDR1 is LNHDA and CDR2 is SQIVND in the germline V gene (reference sequence). The CDR3 is 13 amino acids. The specimen was blood. This TCR was sampled from a middle-aged woman in good health. The gene calls are TRBV19 and TRBJ2-7; D is tentatively TRBD1 or TRBD2 (5 bases each). The J call may be incorrect, as the DNA end agrees better with TRBJ2-5. The CDR3 region is CASSIFRGETQYF. CDR3 sequence (DNA): TGTGCCAGTAGTATTTTCCGGGGCGAGACCCAGTACTTC.